The 17 T cell receptor beta chains below come from one sample, sequenced in a study of cytomegalovirus exposure and HLA in healthy donors. Produced via immunoSEQ multiplex PCR; TCRdb's table is partial and in-frame only. The sample holds around 190,000 clones, more than 75% seen once. Sequenced: PBMCs. Source of these receptors: a woman in her late teens or twenties in good health and CMV-seronegative.

This chain's CDR3 is CASSQGSGELFF. The CDR3 DNA reads as TGTGCCAGCAGCCAGGGGTCCGGGGAGCTGTTTTTT. This chain joins TRBV7-7 and TRBJ2-2; the D gene is possibly TRBD1 (6 bases). V was pared by 5 bases and J by 6 bases, with 7 bases between. CDR3 length: 12 residues. CDR1 is SSHAT, CDR2 FNYEAQ, per germline (reference sequence).

This sequence joins TRBV12-5 and TRBJ2-5, with 10 bases aligning to TRBD2. The germline CDR1 and CDR2 sequences are LGHNT and FRNRAP. V trimming: 0 bases; J trimming: 2 bases; junction bases outside the gene matches: 15. This CDR3 is built from 20 residues. CDR3 sequence (DNA): TGTGCTAGTGGTTTGGTACTAGCGGGGAACCCCACGACCACACAAGAGACCCAGTACTTC. It specifies CASGLVLAGNPTTTQETQYF. The variable domain in full, with the rest retrieved from reference TRBV12-5 and TRBJ2-5, is DARVTQTPRHKVTEMGQEVTMRCQPILGHNTVFWYRQTMMQGLELLAYFRNRAPLDDSGMPKDRFSAEMPDATLATLKIQPSEPRDSAVYFCASGLVLAGNPTTTQETQYFGPGTRLLVL.

The rearrangement uses TRBV19 and TRBJ2-3; D is possibly TRBD2 (6 bases). V was pared by 2 bases and J by 2 bases, with 8 bases between. CDR3 length: 14 amino acids. CDR1 is LNHDA, CDR2 SQIVND, per germline (reference sequence). CDR3 loop: CASSIPGLTDTQYF. The CDR3 nucleotides read TGTGCCAGTAGTATACCGGGACTCACAGATACGCAGTATTTT.

The rearrangement joins TRBV18 to TRBJ2-7; tentatively, D is TRBD2 (6 bases). The CDR3 length is 14 residues. Germline assignment: CDR1 KGHSH and CDR2 LQKENI. Between the trimmed V and J ends, which lost 0 bases and 5 bases, there was a span of 11 bases. The CDR3, as DNA: TGTGCCAGCTCACCACCGTGGGGGGTTGACGAGCAGTACTTC. Its protein product is CASSPPWGVDEQYF.

The chain combines TRBV5-1 with TRBJ2-3, with TRBD1 matching over 9 bases. Unmatched junction bases numbered 3, after V lost 0 bases and J lost 4 bases. Per germline, CDR1 SGHRS and CDR2 YFSETQ. This CDR3 has 15 amino acids. CDR3 nucleotide sequence: TGCGCCAGCAGCTTGGGGGACAGGGATGCAGATACGCAGTATTTT. Encoded protein: CASSLGDRDADTQYF.

This clone was found a few times. In nucleotides, the CDR3 is TGTGCCAGTAGTGGACAGGGAGGGAATCAGCCCCAGCATTTT. Encoded protein: CASSGQGGNQPQHF. V and J are TRBV19 and TRBJ1-5, with TRBD1 matching 8 bases. This CDR3 comprises 14 residues. The J segment lost 4 bases and the V segment lost 5 bases, leaving 4 bases of the junction unmatched. Per germline, CDR1 LNHDA and CDR2 SQIVND (reference sequence). The full variable domain, with the rest looked up from reference TRBV19 and TRBJ1-5, is DGGITQSPKYLFRKEGQNVTLSCEQNLNHDAMYWYRQDPGQGLRLIYYSQIVNDFQKGDIAEGYSVSREKKESFPLTVTSAQKNPTAFYLCASSGQGGNQPQHFGDGTRLSIL.

The CDR3 sequence: CASSQDNIRDTSNYGYTF. CDR3 coding DNA: TGCGCCAGCAGCCAAGATAACATAAGGGACACATCAAACTATGGCTACACCTTC. V gene TRBV4-1 combines with J gene TRBJ1-2; D might be TRBD1 (6 bases). Germline V lookup: CDR1 MGHRA, CDR2 YSYEKL. Trimming removed 0 bases at V and 2 bases at J, with 19 bases between. The CDR3 is made up of 18 amino acids.

The rearrangement uses TRBV2 and TRBJ1-6; TRBD1 matches 10 bases. In germline, CDR1 is SNHLY, CDR2 FYNNEI. The V and J ends lost 11 bases and 5 bases, in that order; junction bases with no gene match: 12. This CDR3 has 16 residues. The CDR3 nucleotides read TGTGCCGGAGACAGGGGGCTTTTGTCTGATAATTCACCCCTCCACTTT. It yields the protein CAGDRGLLSDNSPLHF.

V is TRBV7-3 and J is TRBJ2-5; 7 bases agree with TRBD1. V dropped 5 bases and J dropped 5; count of bases not matched to a gene: 8. The CDR3 is 14 amino acids. From germline, CDR1 is SGHTA and CDR2 FQGTGA. The CDR3 spells CASSRDRADETQYF. The CDR3 nucleotides read TGTGCCAGCAGCCGTGACAGGGCGGACGAGACCCAGTACTTC.

The chain has TRBV7-2 and TRBJ2-2; 12 positions agree with TRBD2. The CDR3 runs 16 residues. Per the germline V gene, CDR1 is SGHTA and CDR2 is FQGNSA. J gave up 1 base and V 4 bases, and 1 base lay outside the gene matches. The chain's CDR3 is CASSSLAGGNTGELFF. The CDR3 DNA sequence: TGTGCCAGCAGCTCACTAGCGGGGGGGAACACCGGGGAGCTGTTTTTT.

The chain links TRBV4-2 to TRBJ2-7; D is undetermined. V lost 0 bases and J 0 bases, leaving 12 bases between the germline ends. The CDR3 spans 16 residues. Germline CDR1 and CDR2: LGHNA and YNFKEQ. The CDR3 region is CASSQDRSAISYEQYF. The CDR3 DNA reads as TGTGCCAGCAGCCAAGATCGATCCGCTATCTCCTACGAGCAGTACTTC.

There are many counts of this clone. The same CDR3 also results from other DNA sequences found in this sample. The rearrangement uses TRBV6-5 and TRBJ1-5; D may be TRBD1 (5 bases). The V and J ends lost 6 bases and 1 base respectively, with 7 bases between them. This CDR3 region has 13 residues. Germline assignment: CDR1 MNHEY and CDR2 SVGAGI. CDR3 DNA sequence: TGTGCCAGCAGGGGGGGGAGCAATCAGCCCCAGCATTTT. This gives the protein CASRGGSNQPQHF.

The chain couples TRBV19 to TRBJ2-5; D might be TRBD2 (7 bases). Trimming stripped 3 bases from V and 5 bases from J, with 16 bases between. The CDR3 contains 15 residues. Germline CDR1 and CDR2: LNHDA and SQIVND (reference sequence). CDR3 bases: TGTGCCAGTAGTATCGCGGGGGCGTCGGGGGAGACCCAGTACTTC. This sequence encodes CASSIAGASGETQYF.

For the CDR3, the DNA is TGCGCCAGCAGCGACCAGGGGTTCTACGAGCAGTACTTC. Its translation is CASSDQGFYEQYF. The chain carries TRBV10-2 and TRBJ2-7; D is possibly TRBD1 (6 bases). V gave up 6 bases and J gave up 3 bases, with 12 bases separating them. Germline V gene data show CDR1 as WSHSY and CDR2 as SAAADI. The CDR3 has 13 residues.

The chain carries TRBV10-3 and TRBJ1-4, with D possibly TRBD1 on 5 matching bases. Trimming left V 0 bases short and J 4 bases short, with 12 bases between. CDR3 length: 16 amino acids. Germline assignment: CDR1 ENHRY and CDR2 SYGVKD. The CDR3 DNA follows: TGTGCCATCAGTGAGTCGGGGCAGATAGTTAATGAAAAACTGTTTTTT. This codes for CAISESGQIVNEKLFF.

The V call is TRBV6-1, the J call TRBJ2-5; possibly TRBD1 for D (6 bases). Trimming removed 2 bases from V and 1 base from J, with 23 bases in between. Per the germline V gene, CDR1 is MNHNS and CDR2 is SASEGT. This CDR3 has 19 amino acids. The CDR3 reads CASSEKVVPRRTAQETQYF. CDR3 sequence (DNA): TGTGCCAGCAGTGAAAAGGTGGTCCCCAGAAGGACAGCCCAAGAGACCCAGTACTTC.

The chain has TRBV4-1 and TRBJ1-1, with D unresolved. This CDR3 spans 14 amino acids. Germline CDR1 MGHRA, CDR2 YSYEKL. V lost 0 bases, J lost 3 bases, and 8 bases lay in between. In DNA form, the CDR3 reads TGCGCCAGCAGCCAAGAGGAGCGGGACACTGAAGCTTTCTTT. It translates to CASSQEERDTEAFF.